This entry lists 28 T cell receptor beta chains sequenced from one sample in a study of cytomegalovirus exposure and HLA in healthy donors (dated by TCRdb to about 2017). Preparation of the library involved the immunoSEQ multiplex PCR assay. For the multiplex PCR, a mixture combining 60 forward primers for TCR Vbeta segments and 13 reverse primers for TCR Jbeta segments was used. Entries here come from immuneACCESS through TCRdb and include only in-frame sequences with V and J called. Some clones fail to appear in such tables; in the studies checked, an unresolved V gene covers under half of the shortfall, and the cause of the remainder is unknown. The sample records around 150,000 clones, around 65% of which are singletons. Of the sample, roughly 6% is held by the ten largest clones. The sample was PBMCs. These receptors were collected from a woman aged 55-70 years in good health and CMV-seronegative.

The chain is built from TRBV4-3 and TRBJ2-3; 7 positions match TRBD2. Germline CDR1 is LGHNA and CDR2 is YSLEER. Losses at the gene ends were 4 bases for V and 0 bases for J; bases not matched to a gene: 4. The CDR3 extends over 15 amino acids. This CDR3 reads CASSLGGSSTDTQYF. The CDR3 bases are TGCGCCAGCAGCCTCGGGGGGAGTAGCACAGATACGCAGTATTTT.

Written as DNA, the CDR3 is TGTGCCAGCTCACCACCGGGAGGGGCACATCAGCCCCAGCATTTT. Translating it yields CASSPPGGAHQPQHF. J is TRBJ1-5 and V is TRBV18; D is perhaps TRBD1 (5 bases). The CDR3 is 15 amino acids. V lost 0 bases, J lost 5 bases, and 11 bases lay in between. Per the germline V gene, CDR1 is KGHSH and CDR2 is LQKENI.

CDR3 sequence reads: CASSPGTGGWTEAFF. The CDR3 DNA is TGTGCCAGCAGCCCCGGGACAGGGGGTTGGACTGAAGCTTTCTTT. The rearrangement links TRBV7-8 to TRBJ1-1; TRBD1 matches 11 bases. This CDR3 is 15 amino acids long. Losses at the gene ends were 5 bases for V and 5 bases for J; bases not matched to a gene: 7. Germline-derived CDR1 and CDR2 are SGHVS and FQNEAQ.

The chain joins TRBV4-1 to TRBJ2-1, with a weak D call TRBD2 (5 bases). Trimming took off 1 base at V and 15 bases at J, with 16 bases between the two ends. This CDR3 region has 13 residues. Germline V gene data show CDR1 as MGHRA and CDR2 as YSYEKL. CDR3 nucleotides: TGCGCCAGCAGCCAAGTAGGGAGCGGCCCTCGGTTCTTC. Translated, it gives CASSQVGSGPRFF.

A single count supports this clone. J is TRBJ2-4 and V is TRBV7-2; D might be TRBD2 (7 bases). Germline lookup yields CDR1 SGHTA and CDR2 FQGNSA. This CDR3 has 16 residues. V was pared by 1 base and J by 3 bases, with 13 bases between. The CDR3 here is CASSLDRGAGKNIQYF. The DNA of the CDR3 is TGTGCCAGCAGCTTAGATCGGGGGGCTGGCAAAAACATTCAGTACTTC. Using reference TRBV7-2 and TRBJ2-4 for the parts outside the CDR3, the full variable domain is GAGVSQSPSNKVTEKGKDVELRCDPISGHTALYWYRQSLGQGLEFLIYFQGNSAPDKSGLPSDRFSAERTGGSVSTLTIQRTQQEDSAVYLCASSLDRGAGKNIQYFGAGTRLSVL.

This rearrangement joins TRBV6-1 to TRBJ1-1, with D possibly being TRBD1 (5 bases). With 3 bases removed from V and 1 base from J, the gap between germline ends came to 9 bases. There are 14 residues in the CDR3. Germline CDR1 is MNHNS and CDR2 is SASEGT. DNA for the CDR3: TGTGCCAGCAGTGAGCTGCAGGGGAACACTGAAGCTTTCTTT. Translation gives CASSELQGNTEAFF.

The chain is built from TRBV5-6 and TRBJ2-1, with D perhaps TRBD2 (5 bases). Germline-derived CDR1 and CDR2 are SGHDT and YYEEEE. V was cut by 2 bases and J by 4 bases, with 16 bases left in between. This CDR3 is built from 16 residues. For the CDR3, the DNA is TGTGCCAGCAGCTTTAGGCTAGCCGTCGGGTACAATGAGCAGTTCTTC. Translated: CASSFRLAVGYNEQFF.

Here the CDR3 reads CASRPTGGAMNTEAFF. As DNA, the CDR3 is TGTGCCAGCAGACCAACAGGGGGCGCAATGAACACTGAAGCTTTCTTT. The gene calls are TRBV5-4 and TRBJ1-1; 9 bases match TRBD1. CDR3 length: 16 amino acids. The V segment lost 5 bases and the J segment 0 bases; nucleotides outside the gene matches: 8. Germline CDR1 SGHNT, CDR2 YYREEE (reference sequence).

The chain uses TRBV21-1 and TRBJ2-5; the D segment call TRBD2 is taken from the table without a DNA check. TRBV21-1 is flagged as a pseudogene. The CDR3 length is 13 residues. The CDR3 nucleotides are TGTGCCAGCCCCGGGACTAGTAAAGAGACCCAGTACTTC. Translating it yields CASPGTSKETQYF.

The sample holds one count of this clone. V usage is TRBV6-1 and J usage is TRBJ2-5; TRBD2 aligns across 7 bases. V lost 8 bases to trimming and J lost 5 bases; unmatched junction nucleotides: 14. Germline CDR1 reads MNHNS; CDR2 reads SASEGT. The CDR3 is 15 residues long. CDR3 nucleotide sequence: TGTGCCAGCTCTAATGTCCCGGGGGGAGGGGAGACCCAGTACTTC. This encodes CASSNVPGGGETQYF.

The chain couples TRBV7-9 to TRBJ1-1, with unresolved D. Trimming took 0 bases from V and 6 from J, leaving 11 bases between them. Germline-derived CDR1 and CDR2 are SEHNR and FQNEAQ (reference sequence). The CDR3 sequence is 14 residues long. The CDR3 nucleotides are TGTGCCAGCAGCTTAGCTGGAGGGTCCGCTGAAGCTTTCTTT. This sequence encodes CASSLAGGSAEAFF.

The chain combines TRBV23-1 with TRBJ1-1, with 9 bases aligning to TRBD1. TRBV23-1 is placed among ORFs of uncertain function. CDR3 size: 15 residues. After removal of 4 bases from V and 5 bases from J, the junction contained 8 bases not matched to a gene. CDR3 amino acids: CASSRNRGPGTEAFF. In DNA, the CDR3 is TGCGCCAGCAGTCGCAACAGGGGGCCAGGAACTGAAGCTTTCTTT.

The genes are TRBV6-5 and TRBJ1-6; 10 bases map to TRBD1. The CDR3 has 13 amino acids. The J segment lost 11 bases and the V segment lost 6 bases, leaving 4 bases of the junction unmatched. Germline assignment: CDR1 MNHEY and CDR2 SVGAGI. The CDR3: CASRRQGAAPLHF. The CDR3 nucleotides are TGTGCCAGCAGACGACAGGGGGCGGCACCCCTCCACTTT.

This chain connects TRBV2 to TRBJ2-5; D gene ambiguous. This CDR3 has 17 residues. Germline CDR1 SNHLY, CDR2 FYNNEI. V lost 6 bases to trimming and J lost 3 bases, with 23 bases between them. The DNA of the CDR3 is TGTGCCAGCAGGCTTAGGTTAATATCGGGTCATGAAGAGACCCAGTACTTC. Protein product: CASRLRLISGHEETQYF.

This clone was found a few times. V is TRBV6-5 and J is TRBJ1-1, with TRBD1 matching over 10 bases. Germline CDR1 reads MNHEY; CDR2 reads SVGAGI. The CDR3 sequence is 14 residues long. V shed 5 bases, J shed 5 bases, and the junction held 5 bases outside the gene matches. The CDR3 here is CASSHGTGETEAFF. Here the CDR3 DNA reads TGTGCCAGCAGTCACGGGACAGGGGAAACTGAAGCTTTCTTT.

This CDR3 reads CASTTGGNTIYF. DNA for the CDR3: TGTGCCAGCACTACTGGTGGAAACACCATATATTTT. The chain joins TRBV11-3 to TRBJ1-3; no firm D call. This CDR3 has 12 residues. Germline CDR1 is SGHNT and CDR2 is YENEEA. The V end was cut by 7 bases, the J end by 3 bases, with 7 bases between.

This clone was counted a single time. The chain is built from TRBV5-4 and TRBJ1-3; 7 nucleotides align to TRBD1. J was trimmed by 0 bases and V by 2 bases; bases with no gene match: 2. This CDR3 is 15 amino acids long. Germline assignment: CDR1 SGHNT and CDR2 YYREEE (reference sequence). The CDR3 region is CASSLQGSSGNTIYF. The CDR3 bases are TGTGCCAGCAGCTTACAGGGGAGCTCTGGAAACACCATATATTTT.

The J gene is TRBJ2-7, the V gene TRBV7-9, with D possibly TRBD2 on 6 matching bases. This CDR3 spans 13 amino acids. V shed 6 bases and J shed 4 bases, with 13 bases lying between them. CDR1 and CDR2 (germline): SEHNR, FQNEAQ (reference sequence). The CDR3: CASSKSGEYEQYF. Here the CDR3 DNA reads TGTGCCAGCAGTAAATCGGGGGAGTACGAGCAGTACTTC.

This chain links TRBV2 with TRBJ2-1; a possible D gene is TRBD2 (6 bases). The CDR3 is 13 residues long. Germline V gene data show CDR1 as SNHLY and CDR2 as FYNNEI. Trimming cost V 8 bases and J 9 bases, with 17 bases left between them. The CDR3 region has the DNA TGTGCCAGCGGCGGGGCGCGGAGGGGTGAGCAGTTCTTC. Protein: CASGGARRGEQFF.

A few counts support this clone. The chain uses TRBV10-3 and TRBJ1-3; D call uncertain. Germline V gene lookup returns CDR1 ENHRY and CDR2 SYGVKD. V was clipped by 10 bases and J by 3 bases, with 13 bases between them. CDR3 length: 13 amino acids. Here the CDR3 reads CATGLIGGNTIYF. CDR3 nucleotide sequence: TGTGCCACGGGGTTAATTGGTGGAAACACCATATATTTT.

The gene calls are TRBV27 and TRBJ2-3, with D perhaps matching TRBD2 (5 bases). The CDR3 consists of 13 residues. The germline gives CDR1 MNHEY, CDR2 SMNVEV (reference sequence). Trimming shortened V by 10 bases and J by 0 bases, and 11 bases separated the two germline ends. The DNA of the CDR3 is TGTGCCACCCACCGGGGAAGCACAGATACGCAGTATTTT. Amino acids: CATHRGSTDTQYF.

The CDR3 protein is CASSVSIASLGQYF. As DNA, the CDR3 is TGTGCCAGCAGCGTGTCTATCGCTTCTCTCGGGCAGTACTTC. The chain uses TRBV9 and TRBJ2-7; no firm D call. This CDR3 region has 14 residues. Trimming stripped 2 bases from V and 9 bases from J, with 18 bases between. CDR1 is SGDLS and CDR2 is YYNGEE in the germline V gene. Full variable domain (rest looked up from reference TRBV9 and TRBJ2-7): DSGVTQTPKHLITATGQRVTLRCSPRSGDLSVYWYQQSLDQGLQFLIQYYNGEERAKGNILERFSAQQFPDLHSELNLSSLELGDSALYFCASSVSIASLGQYFGPGTRLTVT.

This clone turned up a few times. The V and J genes are TRBV19 and TRBJ2-5; possibly TRBD2 for D (6 bases). Germline lookup yields CDR1 LNHDA and CDR2 SQIVND (reference sequence). V was pared by 4 bases and J by 7 bases, with 7 bases between. CDR3 length: 11 amino acids. The CDR3 is CASSSGVTQYF. CDR3 bases: TGTGCCAGTAGTAGCGGGGTGACCCAGTACTTC.

The J gene is TRBJ2-3, the V gene TRBV4-1; no clear D gene. The CDR3 is 15 residues long. The germline CDR1 and CDR2 sequences are MGHRA and YSYEKL. V shed 3 bases and J shed 3 bases, with 13 bases lying between them. CDR3 DNA sequence: TGCGCCAGCAGCCAGGAGCCGATTGAGACAGATACGCAGTATTTT. Protein product: CASSQEPIETDTQYF.

This chain links TRBV7-3 with TRBJ1-6, with 10 bases identical to TRBD1. After removal of 5 bases from V and 10 bases from J, the junction contained 5 bases not matched to a gene. The CDR3 is 14 amino acids. CDR1 and CDR2 from the germline V gene are SGHTA and FQGTGA. As DNA, the CDR3 is TGTGCCAGCAGCCAAAGGGGACAGGGGTCACCCCTCCACTTT. Amino acids: CASSQRGQGSPLHF.

The sample holds a few counts of this clone. The J gene is TRBJ2-3, the V gene TRBV4-1; D may be TRBD1 (8 bases). Deletions cut 1 base from V and 4 bases from J, with 12 bases between. Germline loops: CDR1 MGHRA, CDR2 YSYEKL. The CDR3 has 15 residues. CDR3 sequence: CASSQGTGRADTQYF. The CDR3 DNA reads as TGCGCCAGCAGCCAAGGGACAGGGAGGGCAGATACGCAGTATTTT.

This rearrangement joins TRBV2 to TRBJ2-5, with D possibly TRBD2 on 5 matching bases. Per the germline V gene, CDR1 is SNHLY and CDR2 is FYNNEI. This CDR3 spans 14 amino acids. V was clipped by 3 bases and J by 6 bases, with 14 bases between them. DNA of the CDR3: TGTGCCAGCAGTGATGGAGGAAATTGGAAGACCCAGTACTTC. Its protein is CASSDGGNWKTQYF.

This clone was seen only a few times. V is TRBV5-4 and J is TRBJ2-5; TRBD2 matches 11 bases. Germline loops: CDR1 SGHNT, CDR2 YYREEE (reference sequence). The V and J ends lost 4 bases and 4 bases, in that order; junction bases with no gene match: 9. The CDR3 has 16 residues. The CDR3 sequence is CASSPRTSGYRETQYF. CDR3 DNA sequence: TGTGCCAGCAGCCCCCGGACTAGCGGGTACCGAGAGACCCAGTACTTC.